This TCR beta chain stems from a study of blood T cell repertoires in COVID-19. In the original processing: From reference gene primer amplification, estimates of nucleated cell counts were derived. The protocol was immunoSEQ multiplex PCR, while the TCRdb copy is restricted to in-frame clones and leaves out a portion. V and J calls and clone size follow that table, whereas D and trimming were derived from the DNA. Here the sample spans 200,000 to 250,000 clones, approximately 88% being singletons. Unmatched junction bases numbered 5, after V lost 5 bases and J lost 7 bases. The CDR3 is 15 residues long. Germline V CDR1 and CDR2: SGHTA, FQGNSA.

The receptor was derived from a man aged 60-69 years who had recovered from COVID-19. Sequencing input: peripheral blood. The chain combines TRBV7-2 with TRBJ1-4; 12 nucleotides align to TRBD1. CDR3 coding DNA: TGTGCCAGCAGCCGGGACAGGGGGCGAAGTGAAAAACTGTTTTTT. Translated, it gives CASSRDRGRSEKLFF.